Each of the 26 T cell receptor beta chains below was sequenced from the same sample in a study of metastatic and nonmetastatic thyroid tumors. With MiXCR, TCRdb called clones anew from the PCR reads. The sample holds 25,000 to 30,000 clones, around 4% seen once. Thyroid surgery had not been preceded by any treatment in any patient. Sequencing input: blood. Receptor source: a male donor with papillary thyroid cancer or a benign thyroid nodule (not recorded which). Some clones in this sample may be carry-over from other donors' samples.

This clone was seen ten or more times. The V call is TRBV10-2, the J call TRBJ2-1, with D possibly TRBD2 on 5 matching bases. The CDR3 spans 16 residues. V was clipped by 4 bases and J by 7 bases, with 20 bases between them. Germline CDR1 WSHSY, CDR2 SAAADI. The CDR3 region has the DNA TGCGCCAGCAGTGTAACACGGGTGGCCCCGGGGAATGAGCAGTTCTTC. This translates into CASSVTRVAPGNEQFF.

The chain employs TRBV6-1 and TRBJ2-3, with D uncertain. Trimming cost V 3 bases and J 3 bases, with 10 bases left between them. CDR1 and CDR2 (germline): MNHNS, SASEGT. This CDR3 has 14 residues. The CDR3 bases are TGTGCCAGCAGTGAGGGTCCCAGGACAGATACGCAGTATTTT. Its protein is CASSEGPRTDTQYF.

This clone was counted only a few times. The chain links TRBV12-3 or TRBV12-4 to TRBJ1-4; 10 bases map to TRBD1. The CDR3 is 14 residues long. The junction had 1 base not matched to a gene; V was cut back by 2 bases and J by 7 bases. The chain's CDR3 is CASSLRTGGEKLFF. DNA for the CDR3: TGTGCCAGCAGTTTACGGACAGGGGGTGAAAAACTGTTTTTT.

The rearrangement joins TRBV20-1 to TRBJ1-2; 7 bases map to TRBD1. The CDR3 runs 14 residues. The germline V gene has CDR1 DFQATT and CDR2 SNEGSKA (reference sequence). Germline trimming cut 0 bases from V and 5 bases from J; bases unmatched to any gene: 6. This CDR3 is CSARDGRGGYGYTF. The DNA for the CDR3 is TGCAGTGCTAGAGACGGCAGGGGGGGATATGGCTACACCTTC.

This clone appeared many times. This sequence joins TRBV5-6 and TRBJ2-1; TRBD2 matches 13 bases. This CDR3 comprises 15 residues. Germline loops: CDR1 SGHDT, CDR2 YYEEEE. Trimming at V came to 0 bases and at J to 7 bases, leaving 1 base not matched to a gene. The CDR3 loop reads CASSLGLAGGNEQFF. For the CDR3, the DNA is TGTGCCAGCAGCTTGGGACTAGCGGGAGGAAATGAGCAGTTCTTC.

This clone was counted many times. This chain uses TRBV4-2 with TRBJ2-5; D gene ambiguous. Germline V CDR1 and CDR2: LGHNA, YNFKEQ. This CDR3 has 13 amino acids. Trimming pared 2 bases from V and 2 bases from J, leaving 6 bases between. The CDR3 reads CASSQMRQETQYF. CDR3 nucleotide sequence: TGTGCCAGCAGCCAAATGAGGCAAGAGACCCAGTACTTC.

Ten or more counts support this clone. V usage is TRBV6-4 and J usage is TRBJ2-3; TRBD2 matches at 11 bases. The CDR3 is made up of 15 amino acids. J gave up 3 bases and V 10 bases, and 9 bases lay outside the gene matches. The germline CDR1 and CDR2 sequences are MRHNA and SNTAGT. The CDR3 DNA is TGTGCCAACAGCGAACTAGCGGGAGAGACAGATACGCAGTATTTT. Translation gives CANSELAGETDTQYF.

The chain joins TRBV20-1 to TRBJ2-7; 8 bases align to TRBD2. This CDR3 has 17 residues. Trimming took 0 bases from V and 3 from J; bases not matched to a gene: 13. CDR1 and CDR2 from the germline V gene are DFQATT and SNEGSKA (reference sequence). In DNA, the CDR3 is TGCAGTGCTAGAGACGTTGATCCTACTAGCGGATACTACGAGCAGTACTTC. Translation: CSARDVDPTSGYYEQYF.

This clone has a handful of counts. The chain links TRBV7-9 to TRBJ2-1, with D possibly called TRBD1 or TRBD2 (5 bases each). Trimming took 2 bases from V and 6 from J, leaving 17 bases between them. The germline V gene encodes CDR1 SEHNR and CDR2 FQNEAQ (reference sequence). The CDR3 has 16 amino acids. The CDR3 spells CASSLNFGASPNEQFF. CDR3 sequence (DNA): TGTGCCAGCAGCTTAAATTTCGGGGCTAGTCCCAATGAGCAGTTCTTC. The variable domain in full, with the rest retrieved from reference TRBV7-9 and TRBJ2-1, is DTGVSQNPRHKITKRGQNVTFRCDPISEHNRLYWYRQTLGQGPEFLTYFQNEAQLEKSRLLSDRFSAERPKGSFSTLEIQRTEQGDSAMYLCASSLNFGASPNEQFFGPGTRLTVL.

This clone has a count of ten or more. Possible read error: a much larger clone is one base away. The rearrangement links TRBV6-1 to TRBJ1-1; D is perhaps TRBD1 (6 bases). Germline values: CDR1 MNHNS, CDR2 SASEGT. The CDR3 loop spans 11 amino acids. The CDR3 region has the DNA TGTGCCAGCAATCAGGGGCGAGAAGCTTCCTTT. Translating it yields CASNQGREASF.

This clone has a handful of counts. This chain uses TRBV20-1 with TRBJ2-2; 8 bases are shared with TRBD2. The CDR3 sequence is 16 residues long. CDR1 DFQATT and CDR2 SNEGSKA come from the germline V gene (reference sequence). V was clipped by 6 bases and J by 3 bases; unmatched bases: 12. CDR3 DNA: TGCAGTGCCCAGGTATCCGGGGGGGAAGACACCGGGGAGCTGTTTTTT. It codes for CSAQVSGGEDTGELFF.

This clone was seen a handful of times. The chain joins TRBV6-1 to TRBJ1-3, with 9 bases fitting TRBD1. After removal of 2 bases from V and 8 bases from J, the junction contained 4 bases not matched to a gene. The CDR3 runs to 14 residues. The V gene's germline CDR1 is MNHNS and CDR2 SASEGT. This CDR3 reads CASSEPGQGYTIYF. CDR3 DNA: TGTGCCAGCAGTGAACCGGGACAGGGTTACACCATATATTTT.

There are many counts of this clone. J is TRBJ1-2 and V is TRBV10-3; D is uncertain. Germline loops: CDR1 ENHRY, CDR2 SYGVKD. Trimming removed 0 bases at V and 4 bases at J, with 9 bases between. The CDR3 is made up of 14 amino acids. For the CDR3, the DNA is TGTGCCATCAGTGAGTCTCACGATTCCTATGGCTACACCTTC. Residues: CAISESHDSYGYTF.

The chain's CDR3 is CASTYYRDRGPYEQYF. As DNA, the CDR3 is TGTGCCAGCACCTACTACCGGGACAGGGGACCCTACGAGCAGTACTTC. The chain couples TRBV7-9 to TRBJ2-7, with 10 bases lining up with TRBD1. From germline, CDR1 is SEHNR and CDR2 FQNEAQ (reference sequence). The junction had 11 bases not matched to a gene; V was cut back by 7 bases and J by 2 bases. This CDR3 has 16 residues.

This clone is medium-sized. The chain couples TRBV27 to TRBJ1-6, with D tentatively TRBD1 (5 bases). Germline assignment: CDR1 MNHEY and CDR2 SMNVEV (reference sequence). V gave up 2 bases and J gave up 9 bases, with 20 bases separating them. This CDR3 region has 17 residues. The CDR3, as DNA: TGTGCCAGCAGTTTAGCCCGTAGGGGTATCAGTAGTTCACCCCTCCACTTT. Translated, it gives CASSLARRGISSSPLHF.

This clone was counted only a few times. This chain uses TRBV24-1 with TRBJ2-1; the match to TRBD2 covers 13 bases. The CDR3 sequence is 18 residues long. The germline gives CDR1 KGHDR, CDR2 SFDVKD. Losses at the gene ends were 4 bases for V and 5 bases for J; bases not matched to a gene: 10. In DNA form, the CDR3 reads TGTGCCACCAGTGACCCCGGACTAGCGGGAGACGTTCACAATGAGCAGTTCTTC. It translates to CATSDPGLAGDVHNEQFF.

In this sample, this clone turned up many times. The CDR3 nucleotides read TGTGCCAGCAGCGTAGCTAGTAATTTGGGCACCGGGGAGCTGTTTTTT. It specifies CASSVASNLGTGELFF. The J gene is TRBJ2-2, the V gene TRBV9; D remains unclear. The ends were cut back, 0 bases at V and 4 bases at J, with 13 bases in the middle. This CDR3 spans 16 amino acids. Germline lookup yields CDR1 SGDLS and CDR2 YYNGEE.

As concerns this clone: This may stem from a read error, because a much larger clone lies one nucleotide away. The chain is built from TRBV4-2 and TRBJ2-2; D possibly corresponds to TRBD1 (5 bases). This CDR3 has 16 residues. Germline V gives CDR1 LGHNA, CDR2 YNFKEQ. Trimming pared 2 bases from V and 4 bases from J, leaving 14 bases between. This chain's CDR3 is CASSQRTLASTGELFF. As DNA, the CDR3 is TGTGCCAGCAGCCAAAGGACACTGGCGAGCACCGGGGAGCTGTTTTTT.

By share of the sample, this clone is medium-sized. The CDR3 spells CASSDRGGSGELFF. The CDR3, as DNA: TGTGCCAGCAGTGACAGGGGAGGCAGCGGGGAGCTGTTTTTT. This chain links TRBV6-4 with TRBJ2-2; TRBD2 is a possible D gene (6 bases). V lost 2 bases to trimming and J lost 7 bases, with 11 bases between them. The length of the CDR3 is 14 residues. Germline V CDR1 and CDR2: MRHNA, SNTAGT.

To note about this clone: At the DNA level, this CDR3 is encoded by other sequences in the same sample as well. The rearrangement links TRBV27 to TRBJ2-2; 14 nucleotides match TRBD2. This CDR3 is built from 19 residues. J lost 1 base, V lost 3 bases, and 7 bases had no gene match. Germline CDR1 and CDR2: MNHEY and SMNVEV (reference sequence). The CDR3 is CASSFRGLAGDLNTGELFF. For the CDR3, the DNA is TGTGCCAGCAGTTTTCGGGGACTAGCGGGGGATCTGAACACCGGGGAGCTGTTTTTT.

This clone has at least ten counts. A much bigger clone sits one base away, suggesting this may be a read error. The chain recombines TRBV7-2 with TRBJ2-5, with 12 bases that match TRBD2. The V gene's germline CDR1 is SGHTA and CDR2 FQGNSA. With V trimmed by 8 bases and J by 9 bases, 10 bases remained unmatched. The CDR3 sequence is 14 residues long. CDR3 DNA sequence: TGTGCCAGCTCCCTAGCGGGAGGGTTGGAGGCCCAGTACTTC. It translates to CASSLAGGLEAQYF.

In this sample, this clone is medium-sized. The chain has TRBV11-3 and TRBJ2-1; 9 bases line up with TRBD1. The germline V gene has CDR1 SGHNT and CDR2 YENEEA. V lost 5 bases, J lost 5 bases, and 10 bases stayed unmatched. The CDR3 loop spans 16 amino acids. The CDR3 DNA follows: TGTGCCAGCAGCGCAGAGGGACAGGGCCTCAACAATGAGCAGTTCTTC. Amino acids: CASSAEGQGLNNEQFF.

This clone was picked up many times. The J gene is TRBJ1-4, the V gene TRBV30; 8 bases line up with TRBD1. Trimming cost V 2 bases and J 7 bases; bases outside gene matches: 3. The CDR3 has 13 amino acids. Germline CDR1 GTSNPN, CDR2 SVGIG (reference sequence). For the CDR3, the DNA is TGTGCCTGGAGTCCCGGGACAGGTGAAAAACTGTTTTTT. Encoded protein: CAWSPGTGEKLFF.

This clone was observed a few times. The V call is TRBV11-2, the J call TRBJ2-1; 8 nucleotides agree with TRBD2. The junction had 8 bases not matched to a gene; V was cut back by 6 bases and J by 4 bases. The CDR3 length is 15 residues. The germline V gene has CDR1 SGHAT and CDR2 FQNNGV. The CDR3 here is CASSPGRGAYNEQFF. DNA of the CDR3: TGTGCCAGCAGTCCCGGGCGGGGGGCTTACAATGAGCAGTTCTTC.

This clone was detected many times. The V gene is TRBV15, the J gene TRBJ1-1; D not resolved. This CDR3 is 13 amino acids long. Germline values: CDR1 LNHNV, CDR2 YYDKDF (reference sequence). With 0 bases removed from V and 9 bases from J, the gap between germline ends came to 11 bases. This CDR3 reads CATSRDSGRQAFF. The CDR3 DNA reads TGTGCCACCAGCAGAGATTCGGGGAGACAAGCTTTCTTT.

As for this clone: At one end, the junction sequence differs from germline, possibly due to a read error. The J gene is TRBJ2-2, the V gene TRBV12-3 or TRBV12-4; 8 positions agree with TRBD1. The CDR3 spans 15 residues. CDR3 sequence reads: CASSKTGVNTGELLF. CDR3 sequence (DNA): TGTGCCAGCAGCAAGACAGGGGTGAACACCGGGGAGCTTCTTTTT.